This T cell receptor (beta chain) appears in the sequencing data of a study of CD8+CD57+ T cells in acquired aplastic anemia. General study points: Researchers report that twenty-nine CD8+ CDR3 sequences appeared in both patients and controls.

It was genomic DNA that served as the template for profiling TCR beta VDJ and CDR3. One entry per CDR3 protein results from TCRdb running MiXCR on the reads. The sample gives approximately 300,000 distinct CDR3 sequences, around three fifths of which show up once; around 1.3% is in the top ten. All sequencing subjects had displayed CD8+CD57+ cell expansion on flow cytometry. The patients, all of them, had severe acquired aplastic anemia. Blood came from patients not yet given any therapy. The CDR3 runs 13 residues. V was shortened by 4 bases and J by 2 bases, with 10 bases between the two germline ends. Germline CDR1 SGDLS, CDR2 YYNGEE. In this sample, this clonotype turned up many times. The antigen is unknown.

This chain links TRBV9 with TRBJ2-7; D gene unclear. This clonotype was sampled from a human donor with aplastic anemia. Sequenced: sorted CD4+, CD8+, or CD8+CD57+ T cells (not recorded which) from PBMCs. The CDR3 region is CASSLSNPYEQYF. CDR3 nucleotides: TGTGCCAGCAGCCTCAGTAATCCCTACGAGCAGTACTTC. The entire variable domain, with the rest obtained from reference TRBV9 and TRBJ2-7, is as follows: DSGVTQTPKHLITATGQRVTLRCSPRSGDLSVYWYQQSLDQGLQFLIQYYNGEERAKGNILERFSAQQFPDLHSELNLSSLELGDSALYFCASSLSNPYEQYFGPGTRLTVT.